A single sample is the source of the 20 T cell receptor beta chains below, sequenced in a study of OX40 agonist ivuxolimab in advanced cancers. The table came from immunoSEQ multiplex PCR; TCRdb's copy has only in-frame clones and leaves some out. The table includes around 64,000 clones, around 88% detected once. This material consisted of CD4+ or CD8+ T cells sorted from blood, taken in a trial of the OX40 agonist ivuxolimab. The receptors come from an adult with an advanced solid tumor such as melanoma, head and neck, liver or kidney cancer.

For the CDR3, the DNA is TGTGCCAGCAGCTCGGGACGGGACGGGGAGCTGTTTTTT. Protein product: CASSSGRDGELFF. The chain couples TRBV7-8 to TRBJ2-2; tentatively, D is TRBD1 or TRBD2 (5 bases each). Between the trimmed V and J ends, which lost 4 bases and 7 bases, there was a span of 10 bases. The CDR3 runs to 13 residues. CDR1 and CDR2 from the germline V gene are SGHVS and FQNEAQ.

This chain joins TRBV5-1 and TRBJ1-1; D not resolved. Per the germline V gene, CDR1 is SGHRS and CDR2 is YFSETQ. The CDR3 is 14 amino acids. V lost 0 bases and J lost 1, with 7 bases in between. The CDR3 loop reads CASSLAQRNTEAFF. The CDR3 DNA reads TGCGCCAGCAGCTTGGCTCAGCGGAACACTGAAGCTTTCTTT.

The rearrangement links TRBV30 to TRBJ2-6; D is unclear. CDR1 is GTSNPN, CDR2 SVGIG, per germline (reference sequence). The V gene lost 3 bases and the J gene lost 2 bases, with 5 bases spanning the gap. The CDR3 covers 13 residues. The CDR3 reads CAWRAPGANVLTF. The CDR3 DNA is TGTGCCTGGAGGGCCCCTGGGGCCAACGTCCTGACTTTC.

The J gene is TRBJ2-2, the V gene TRBV16, with D perhaps matching TRBD2 (6 bases). The length of the CDR3 is 13 residues. Per the germline V gene, CDR1 is KGHSY and CDR2 is FQNENV. V was cut by 0 bases and J by 7 bases, with 6 bases left in between. The CDR3 nucleotides are TGTGCCAGCAGCCAATCTAGCGGCGGGGAGCTGTTTTTT. This translates into CASSQSSGGELFF.

The rearrangement uses TRBV9 and TRBJ1-3, with D maybe TRBD1 (5 bases). The CDR3 has 14 amino acids. With 0 bases removed from V and 6 bases from J, the gap between germline ends came to 10 bases. Germline lookup yields CDR1 SGDLS and CDR2 YYNGEE. The CDR3 spells CASSVASGQNTIYF. For the CDR3, the DNA is TGTGCCAGCAGCGTAGCTTCAGGGCAAAACACCATATATTTT.

This chain links TRBV5-1 with TRBJ1-3; TRBD1 might be the D (6 bases). Trimming stripped 0 bases from V and 2 bases from J, with 9 bases between. This CDR3 is 15 amino acids long. The germline V gene encodes CDR1 SGHRS and CDR2 YFSETQ. The CDR3 nucleotides read TGCGCCAGCAGCTTGGAGGCAGGGGCTGGAAACACCATATATTTT. Its translation is CASSLEAGAGNTIYF.

J is TRBJ2-1 and V is TRBV15; D remains unclear. Germline V lookup: CDR1 LNHNV, CDR2 YYDKDF (reference sequence). The CDR3 runs 16 residues. V dropped 1 base and J dropped 4 bases, with 14 bases sitting between them. CDR3 region: CATSRVSLAGYNEQFF. Here the CDR3 DNA reads TGTGCCACCAGCAGAGTCTCGTTAGCTGGTTACAATGAGCAGTTCTTC.

The chain couples TRBV15 to TRBJ1-6; D is unresolved. V shed 1 base and J shed 6 bases, with 19 bases lying between them. CDR1 is LNHNV and CDR2 is YYDKDF in the germline V gene (reference sequence). The CDR3 has 18 residues. This CDR3 is CATSRGVLTETSNSPLHF. CDR3 sequence (DNA): TGTGCCACCAGCAGAGGGGTACTGACCGAGACTTCTAATTCACCCCTCCACTTT.

This clone was observed a few times. The chain carries TRBV2 and TRBJ1-2; D is undetermined. The CDR3 is made up of 14 amino acids. CDR1 and CDR2 from the germline V gene are SNHLY and FYNNEI. V lost 9 bases and J 8 bases, leaving 22 bases between the germline ends. The CDR3 loop reads CARGSEGFSKGYTF. CDR3 coding DNA: TGTGCCAGAGGGAGCGAAGGGTTCTCCAAGGGCTACACCTTC.

The genes are TRBV19 and TRBJ1-1; D is unclear. Germline V gene sequence: CDR1 LNHDA, CDR2 SQIVND (reference sequence). V shed 3 bases and J shed 2 bases, with 10 bases lying between them. The CDR3 loop spans 14 amino acids. CDR3: CASSMGQENTEAFF. CDR3 coding DNA: TGTGCCAGTAGTATGGGTCAGGAAAACACTGAAGCTTTCTTT.

This rearrangement joins TRBV2 to TRBJ2-3; possibly TRBD1 or TRBD2 for D (5 bases each). CDR3 length equals 14 residues. V was clipped by 2 bases and J by 2 bases, with 8 bases between them. Germline values: CDR1 SNHLY, CDR2 FYNNEI. CDR3 region: CASSEQGATDTQYF. In nucleotides, the CDR3 is TGTGCCAGCAGTGAACAGGGAGCCACAGATACGCAGTATTTT.

The DNA of the CDR3 is TGTGCCAGCAGCTTAAGGGGGCAAGAGACCCAGTACTTC. Protein sequence: CASSLRGQETQYF. The chain carries TRBV5-5 and TRBJ2-5; the D gene is possibly TRBD1 (6 bases). Trimming shortened V by 2 bases and J by 2 bases, and 7 bases separated the two germline ends. In germline, CDR1 is SGHKS, CDR2 YYEKEE (reference sequence). The CDR3 extends over 13 amino acids.

This chain links TRBV5-1 with TRBJ2-7, with 7 bases identical to TRBD1. The CDR3 totals 14 residues. Looked up from germline, CDR1 is SGHRS and CDR2 is YFSETQ. Trimming cost V 4 bases and J 1 base; bases outside gene matches: 5. CDR3: CASSVRQGSYEQYF. In DNA form, the CDR3 reads TGCGCCAGCAGCGTCCGACAGGGATCCTACGAGCAGTACTTC.

The V call is TRBV18, the J call TRBJ1-2; tentative D call: TRBD1 (6 bases). The CDR3 runs 14 residues. V was clipped by 3 bases and J by 6 bases, with 14 bases between them. Germline V gene data show CDR1 as KGHSH and CDR2 as LQKENI. The CDR3 region is CASSPRDTVDGYTF. CDR3 nucleotides: TGTGCCAGCTCACCCCGGGACACGGTCGATGGCTACACCTTC.

The chain links TRBV6-6 to TRBJ2-1; D is unresolved. The germline gives CDR1 MNHNY, CDR2 SVGAGI (reference sequence). The CDR3 spans 14 residues. Trimming shortened V by 1 base and J by 5 bases, and 9 bases separated the two germline ends. Written as DNA, the CDR3 is TGTGCCAGCAGTTACTACGGCCCCGACAATGAGCAGTTCTTC. This encodes CASSYYGPDNEQFF.

The rearrangement joins TRBV28 to TRBJ2-6; D might be TRBD1 (5 bases). V lost 6 bases to trimming and J lost 0 bases, with 12 bases between them. The germline gives CDR1 MDHEN, CDR2 SYDVKM. CDR3 length equals 16 residues. This CDR3 is CASRKGLLSGANVLTF. The CDR3 DNA sequence: TGTGCCAGCAGGAAGGGGTTACTCTCTGGGGCCAACGTCCTGACTTTC.

The V call is TRBV5-8, the J call TRBJ2-7; D might be TRBD1 (6 bases). V was clipped by 5 bases and J by 5 bases, with 17 bases between them. CDR3 length equals 14 residues. CDR1 SGHTS and CDR2 YDEGEE come from the germline V gene. The CDR3 DNA follows: TGTGCCAGCAGTTCCCAGGGGAATTCAGACGAGCAGTACTTC. As protein: CASSSQGNSDEQYF.

This clone occurred once. V usage is TRBV15 and J usage is TRBJ2-2; 7 bases fit TRBD1. CDR1 is LNHNV, CDR2 YYDKDF, per germline (reference sequence). The V segment lost 1 base and the J segment 7 bases; nucleotides outside the gene matches: 3. The CDR3 covers 14 residues. The CDR3 loop is CATSRVRQGGELFF. The CDR3 DNA reads as TGTGCCACCAGCAGAGTCCGACAGGGCGGGGAGCTGTTTTTT.

This clone was observed a single time. The chain joins TRBV19 to TRBJ2-2; TRBD2 matches at 10 bases. The CDR3 runs to 15 residues. The V segment lost 8 bases and the J segment 1 base; nucleotides outside the gene matches: 4. Germline CDR1 reads LNHDA; CDR2 reads SQIVND (reference sequence). The DNA of the CDR3 is TGTGCCAGTCGGTCTAGCGGGGGGAACACCGGGGAGCTGTTTTTT. Amino acids: CASRSSGGNTGELFF.

The chain links TRBV9 to TRBJ2-2; TRBD2 might be the D (6 bases). This CDR3 region has 15 residues. Germline V lookup: CDR1 SGDLS, CDR2 YYNGEE. V lost 0 bases and J lost 4, with 10 bases in between. CDR3 loop: CASSVEVGGTGELFF. CDR3 nucleotides: TGTGCCAGCAGCGTAGAGGTCGGGGGCACCGGGGAGCTGTTTTTT.